This T cell receptor (beta chain) was sequenced in a study of a mutant IDH1 vaccine in newly diagnosed glioma. Study overall: Before enrollment, the patients had been treated with radiotherapy alone, temozolomide alone, or both together. Most of them had received both. General study results and limits: Pseudoprogression looked unconnected to shifts in top peripheral T cell clonotypes. Overall, more than 80% of patients had vaccine-induced immune responses.

With respect to this clone: The antigen remains undetermined.

The sample's time point: baseline, week 1 (first vaccination visit). Treatment here: pre-vaccination baseline after standard-of-care therapy. The astrocytomas were IDH1-mutant, ATRX-negative, and WHO grade 3 or 4. Here immunoSEQ multiplex PCR was the method, and the copy in TCRdb shows in-frame clones only, minus some. There are about 70,000 clones in the sample; around 83% occur only once, and approximately 4.4% lies in the top ten. CDR3 length equals 15 residues. The V and J ends lost 4 bases and 1 base, in that order; junction bases with no gene match: 4. Looked up from germline, CDR1 is MNHEY and CDR2 is SMNVEV (reference sequence).

The sequence was obtained from a woman younger than 30 with glioma. Some clones in this sample may be carry-over from other donors' samples. The chain carries TRBV27 and TRBJ2-1; 7 bases are a match to TRBD1. The sample in question was peripheral blood mononuclear cells (PBMCs), obtained from a glioma patient treated with radiotherapy, temozolomide or both. CDR3 DNA sequence: TGTGCCAGCAGTTATGGGACAGCATCCTACAATGAGCAGTTCTTC. Translation: CASSYGTASYNEQFF.